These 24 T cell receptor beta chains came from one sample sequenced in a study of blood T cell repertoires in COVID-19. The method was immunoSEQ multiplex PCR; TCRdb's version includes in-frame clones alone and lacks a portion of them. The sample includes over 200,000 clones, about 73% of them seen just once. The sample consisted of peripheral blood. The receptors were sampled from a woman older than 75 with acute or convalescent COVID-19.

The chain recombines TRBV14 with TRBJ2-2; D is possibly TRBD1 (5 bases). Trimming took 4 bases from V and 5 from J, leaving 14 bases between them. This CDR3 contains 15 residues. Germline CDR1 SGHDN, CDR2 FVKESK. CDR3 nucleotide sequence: TGTGCCAGCAGCCCTCGGCAGGGTAGAACCGGGGAGCTGTTTTTT. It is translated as CASSPRQGRTGELFF.

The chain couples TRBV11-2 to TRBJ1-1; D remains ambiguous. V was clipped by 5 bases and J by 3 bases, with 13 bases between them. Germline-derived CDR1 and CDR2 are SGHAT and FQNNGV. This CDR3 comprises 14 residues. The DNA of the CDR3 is TGTGCCAGCAGCCCCCGGGCGGGGTACACTGAAGCTTTCTTT. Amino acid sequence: CASSPRAGYTEAFF.

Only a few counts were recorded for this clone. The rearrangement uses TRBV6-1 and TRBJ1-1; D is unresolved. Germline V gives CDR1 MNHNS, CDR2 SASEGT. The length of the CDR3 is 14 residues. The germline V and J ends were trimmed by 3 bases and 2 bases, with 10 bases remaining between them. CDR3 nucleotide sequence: TGTGCCAGCAGTGAGGGTTGGGCCAACACTGAAGCTTTCTTT. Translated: CASSEGWANTEAFF.

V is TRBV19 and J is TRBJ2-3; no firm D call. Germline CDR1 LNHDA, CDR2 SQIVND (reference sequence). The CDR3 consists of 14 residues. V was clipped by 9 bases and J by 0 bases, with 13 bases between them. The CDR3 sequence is CASSRPGSTDTQYF. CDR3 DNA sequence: TGTGCCAGCAGTCGCCCCGGGAGCACAGATACGCAGTATTTT.

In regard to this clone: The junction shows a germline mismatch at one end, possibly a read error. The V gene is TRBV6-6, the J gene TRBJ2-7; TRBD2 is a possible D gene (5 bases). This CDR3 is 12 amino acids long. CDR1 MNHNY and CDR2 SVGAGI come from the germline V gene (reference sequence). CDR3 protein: CASSHSGGGVYF. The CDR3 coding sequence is TGTGCCAGCAGTCACTCCGGAGGTGGAGTGTACTTC.

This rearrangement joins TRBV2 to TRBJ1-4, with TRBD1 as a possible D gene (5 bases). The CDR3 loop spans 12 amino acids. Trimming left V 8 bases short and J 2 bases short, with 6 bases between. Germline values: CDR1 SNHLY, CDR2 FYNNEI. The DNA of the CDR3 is TGTGCCAGCCGGGGGACTAATGAAAAACTGTTTTTT. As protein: CASRGTNEKLFF.

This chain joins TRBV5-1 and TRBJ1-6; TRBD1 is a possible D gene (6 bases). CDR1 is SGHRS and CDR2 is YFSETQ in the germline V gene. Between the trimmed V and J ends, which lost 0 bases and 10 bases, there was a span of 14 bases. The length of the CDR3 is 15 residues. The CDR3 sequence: CASSLAPGARSPLHF. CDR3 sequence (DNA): TGCGCCAGCAGCTTGGCTCCAGGGGCGAGGTCACCCCTCCACTTT. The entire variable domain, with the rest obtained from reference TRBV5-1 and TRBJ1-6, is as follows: KAGVTQTPRYLIKTRGQQVTLSCSPISGHRSVSWYQQTPGQGLQFLFEYFSETQRNKGNFPGRFSGRQFSNSRSEMNVSTLELGDSALYLCASSLAPGARSPLHFGNGTRLTVT.

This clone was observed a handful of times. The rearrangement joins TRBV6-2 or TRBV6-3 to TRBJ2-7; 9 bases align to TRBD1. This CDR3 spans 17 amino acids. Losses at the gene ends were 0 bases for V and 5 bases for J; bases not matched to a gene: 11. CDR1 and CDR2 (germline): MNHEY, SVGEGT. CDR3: CASSYSKGGTGPNEQYF. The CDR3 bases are TGTGCCAGCAGTTACTCGAAGGGTGGGACAGGGCCGAACGAGCAGTACTTC.

This CDR3 is CSVDGGQGLNTEAFF. The CDR3, as DNA: TGCAGCGTTGATGGGGGACAGGGTCTGAACACTGAAGCTTTCTTT. J is TRBJ1-1 and V is TRBV29-1, with 9 nucleotides matching TRBD1. CDR1 SQVTM and CDR2 ANQGSEA come from the germline V gene. V dropped 3 bases and J dropped 0; count of bases not matched to a gene: 5. This CDR3 region has 15 residues.

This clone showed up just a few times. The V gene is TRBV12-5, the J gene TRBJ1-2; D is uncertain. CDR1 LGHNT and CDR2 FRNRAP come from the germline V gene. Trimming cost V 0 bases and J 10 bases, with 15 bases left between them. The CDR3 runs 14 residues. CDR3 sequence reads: CASGLVRDSSDYTF. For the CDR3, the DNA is TGTGCTAGTGGTTTGGTACGGGATTCTAGTGACTACACCTTC.

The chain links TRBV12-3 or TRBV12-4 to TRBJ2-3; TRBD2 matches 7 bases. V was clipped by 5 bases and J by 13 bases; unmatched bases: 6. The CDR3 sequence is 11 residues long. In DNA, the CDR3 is TGTGCCAGCAGTCGGGGGGACGTAGAGTATTTT. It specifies CASSRGDVEYF.

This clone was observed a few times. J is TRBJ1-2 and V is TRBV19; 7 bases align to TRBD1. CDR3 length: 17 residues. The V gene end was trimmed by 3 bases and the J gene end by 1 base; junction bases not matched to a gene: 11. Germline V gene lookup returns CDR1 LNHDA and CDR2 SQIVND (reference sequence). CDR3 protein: CASSIGTADGSNYGYTF. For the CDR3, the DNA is TGTGCCAGTAGTATTGGGACAGCGGACGGCAGTAACTATGGCTACACCTTC.

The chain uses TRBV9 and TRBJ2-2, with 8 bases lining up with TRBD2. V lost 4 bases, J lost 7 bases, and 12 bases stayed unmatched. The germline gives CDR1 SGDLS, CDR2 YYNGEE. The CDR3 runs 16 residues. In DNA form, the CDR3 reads TGTGCCAGCAGCCCACTAGCGGCCCCCCATAGCGGGGAGCTGTTTTTT. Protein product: CASSPLAAPHSGELFF. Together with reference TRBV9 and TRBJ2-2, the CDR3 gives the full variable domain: DSGVTQTPKHLITATGQRVTLRCSPRSGDLSVYWYQQSLDQGLQFLIQYYNGEERAKGNILERFSAQQFPDLHSELNLSSLELGDSALYFCASSPLAAPHSGELFFGEGSRLTVL.

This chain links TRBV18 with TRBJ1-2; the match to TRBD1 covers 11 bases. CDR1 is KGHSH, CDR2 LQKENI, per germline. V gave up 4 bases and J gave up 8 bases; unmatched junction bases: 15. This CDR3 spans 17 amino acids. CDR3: CASSRFSPGQGDGGYTF. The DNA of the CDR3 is TGTGCCAGCTCACGTTTCAGCCCGGGACAGGGGGACGGAGGCTACACCTTC.

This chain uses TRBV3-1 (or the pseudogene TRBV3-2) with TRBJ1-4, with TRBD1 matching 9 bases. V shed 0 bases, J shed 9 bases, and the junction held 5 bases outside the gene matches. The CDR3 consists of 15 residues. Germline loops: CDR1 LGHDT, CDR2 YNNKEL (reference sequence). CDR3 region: CASSQDGTGRKKLFF. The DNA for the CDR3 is TGTGCCAGCAGCCAAGATGGGACAGGGAGGAAAAAACTGTTTTTT.

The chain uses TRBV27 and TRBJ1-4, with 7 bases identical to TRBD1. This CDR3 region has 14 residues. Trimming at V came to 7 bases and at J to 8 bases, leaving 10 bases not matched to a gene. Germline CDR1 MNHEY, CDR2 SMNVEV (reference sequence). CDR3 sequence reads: CASNKGGLGEKLFF. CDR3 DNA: TGTGCCAGCAATAAAGGGGGCCTGGGGGAAAAACTGTTTTTT.

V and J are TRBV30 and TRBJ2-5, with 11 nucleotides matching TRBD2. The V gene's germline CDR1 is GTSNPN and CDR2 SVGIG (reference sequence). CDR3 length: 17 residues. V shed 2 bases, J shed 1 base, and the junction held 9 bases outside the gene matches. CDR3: CAWSFSRTSGFQETQYF. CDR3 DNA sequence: TGTGCCTGGAGTTTTTCCCGGACTAGCGGGTTCCAAGAGACCCAGTACTTC.

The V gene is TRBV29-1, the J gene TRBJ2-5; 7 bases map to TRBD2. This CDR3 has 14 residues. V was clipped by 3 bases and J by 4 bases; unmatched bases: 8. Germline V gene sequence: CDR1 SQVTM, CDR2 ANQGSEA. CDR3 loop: CSVDEGGGGETQYF. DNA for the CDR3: TGCAGCGTTGATGAAGGCGGGGGAGGAGAGACCCAGTACTTC.

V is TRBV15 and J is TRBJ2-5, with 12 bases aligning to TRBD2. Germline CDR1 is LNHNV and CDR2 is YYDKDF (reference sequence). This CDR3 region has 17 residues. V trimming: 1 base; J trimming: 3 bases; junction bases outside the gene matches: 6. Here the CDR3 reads CATSRGSSGRGKETQYF. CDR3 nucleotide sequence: TGTGCCACCAGCAGAGGGTCTAGCGGGAGGGGAAAAGAGACCCAGTACTTC. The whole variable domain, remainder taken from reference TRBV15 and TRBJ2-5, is DAMVIQNPRYQVTQFGKPVTLSCSQTLNHNVMYWYQQKSSQAPKLLFHYYDKDFNNEADTPDNFQSRRPNTSFCFLDIRSPGLGDTAMYLCATSRGSSGRGKETQYFGPGTRLLVL.

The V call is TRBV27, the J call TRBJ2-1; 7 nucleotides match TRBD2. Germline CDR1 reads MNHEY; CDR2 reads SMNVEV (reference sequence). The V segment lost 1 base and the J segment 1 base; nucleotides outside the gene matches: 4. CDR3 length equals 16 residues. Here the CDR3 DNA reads TGTGCCAGCAGTTTATGGGCTAGCGGTTCCTACAATGAGCAGTTCTTC. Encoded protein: CASSLWASGSYNEQFF.

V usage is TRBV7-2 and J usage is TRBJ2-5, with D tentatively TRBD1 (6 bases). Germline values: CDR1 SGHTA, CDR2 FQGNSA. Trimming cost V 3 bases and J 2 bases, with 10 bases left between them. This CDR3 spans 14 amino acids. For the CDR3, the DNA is TGTGCCAGCAGCTTCGGACAGAGACAAGAGACCCAGTACTTC. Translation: CASSFGQRQETQYF. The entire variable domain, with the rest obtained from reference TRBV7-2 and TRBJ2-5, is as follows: GAGVSQSPSNKVTEKGKDVELRCDPISGHTALYWYRQSLGQGLEFLIYFQGNSAPDKSGLPSDRFSAERTGGSVSTLTIQRTQQEDSAVYLCASSFGQRQETQYFGPGTRLLVL.

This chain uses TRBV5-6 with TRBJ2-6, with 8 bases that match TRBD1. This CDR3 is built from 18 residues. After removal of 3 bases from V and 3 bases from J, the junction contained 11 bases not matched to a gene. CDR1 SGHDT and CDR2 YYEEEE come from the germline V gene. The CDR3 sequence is CASSYRTGMGLGANVLTF. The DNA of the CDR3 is TGTGCCAGCAGCTACCGGACAGGGATGGGACTTGGGGCCAACGTCCTGACTTTC.

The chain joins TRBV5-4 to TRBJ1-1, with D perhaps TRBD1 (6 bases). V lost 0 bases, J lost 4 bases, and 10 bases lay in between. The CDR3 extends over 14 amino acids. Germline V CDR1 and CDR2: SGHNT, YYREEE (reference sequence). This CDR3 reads CASSLAGDGTEAFF. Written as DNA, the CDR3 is TGTGCCAGCAGCTTGGCAGGGGATGGCACTGAAGCTTTCTTT. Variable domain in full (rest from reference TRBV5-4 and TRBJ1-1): ETGVTQSPTHLIKTRGQQVTLRCSSQSGHNTVSWYQQALGQGPQFIFQYYREEENGRGNFPPRFSGLQFPNYSSELNVNALELDDSALYLCASSLAGDGTEAFFGQGTRLTVV.

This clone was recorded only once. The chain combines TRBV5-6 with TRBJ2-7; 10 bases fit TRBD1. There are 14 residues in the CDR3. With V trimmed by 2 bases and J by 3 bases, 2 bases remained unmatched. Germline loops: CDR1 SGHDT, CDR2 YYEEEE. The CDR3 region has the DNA TGTGCCAGCAGCTTCGGACAGGGGGTCTACGAGCAGTACTTC. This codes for CASSFGQGVYEQYF. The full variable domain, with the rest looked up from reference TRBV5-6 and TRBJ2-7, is DAGVTQSPTHLIKTRGQQVTLRCSPKSGHDTVSWYQQALGQGPQFIFQYYEEEERQRGNFPDRFSGHQFPNYSSELNVNALLLGDSALYLCASSFGQGVYEQYFGPGTRLTVT.